This passage covers 24 T cell receptor beta chains from one sample sequenced in a study of chemoradiotherapy in HPV16-positive cancers (dated by TCRdb to between 2021 and 2023). Library prep was done by the immunoSEQ multiplex PCR assay. TCRdb mirrors the immuneACCESS table, restricted to in-frame sequences. Some clones are absent from its copies; in checked studies, under half trace to an unresolved V gene, and the reason for the others is unknown. Within this sample are approximately 10,000 clones, with roughly three quarters of them counted one time only. The leading ten clones occupy approximately 9.1% of the sample. The specimen was taken from a patient who underwent chemoradiotherapy. These receptors all stem from a human donor with HPV-associated anogenital cancer.

A single count supports this clone. The DNA of the CDR3 is TGCAGCGCTGGGGGGTGGGCAGAAAAACTGTTTTTT. Translation: CSAGGWAEKLFF. This rearrangement joins TRBV29-1 to TRBJ1-4, with D perhaps matching TRBD1 (5 bases). Per germline, CDR1 SQVTM and CDR2 ANQGSEA. There are 12 residues in the CDR3. Trimming removed 7 bases from V and 8 bases from J, with 14 bases in between.

This chain connects TRBV25-1 to TRBJ1-2; a weak D match, TRBD1 (6 bases). V was clipped by 6 bases and J by 0 bases, with 17 bases between them. CDR1 and CDR2 from the germline V gene are MGHDK and SYGVNS. This CDR3 spans 16 amino acids. The CDR3 loop reads CASRAPGVITNYGYTF. Written as DNA, the CDR3 is TGTGCCAGCAGAGCTCCAGGGGTAATAACTAACTATGGCTACACCTTC.

The CDR3 DNA sequence: TGTGCCAGTAAGGGACAGGGGGACAATCAGCCCCAGCATTTT. Protein product: CASKGQGDNQPQHF. V is TRBV19 and J is TRBJ1-5; 11 bases line up with TRBD1. Germline V CDR1 and CDR2: LNHDA, SQIVND (reference sequence). This CDR3 comprises 14 residues. The junction had 2 bases not matched to a gene; V was cut back by 7 bases and J by 3 bases.

The V call is TRBV7-6, the J call TRBJ2-7, with D possibly TRBD2 on 6 matching bases. V gave up 2 bases and J gave up 1 base, with 9 bases separating them. Germline CDR1 reads SGHVS; CDR2 reads FNYEAQ. The CDR3 extends over 14 amino acids. CDR3 sequence reads: CASSLMGGSYEQYF. CDR3 in DNA: TGTGCCAGCAGCTTAATGGGGGGATCCTACGAGCAGTACTTC.

V gene TRBV28 combines with J gene TRBJ2-5, with TRBD1 as a possible D gene (5 bases). CDR3 size: 15 residues. V lost 5 bases, J lost 0 bases, and 13 bases lay in between. The germline gives CDR1 MDHEN, CDR2 SYDVKM. CDR3 sequence (DNA): TGTGCCAGCAGTCCGGACAACTCGTACCAAGAGACCCAGTACTTC. Its protein is CASSPDNSYQETQYF. The whole variable domain, filled in from reference TRBV28 and TRBJ2-5, reads DVKVTQSSRYLVKRTGEKVFLECVQDMDHENMFWYRQDPGLGLRLIYFSYDVKMKEKGDIPEGYSVSREKKERFSLILESASTNQTSMYLCASSPDNSYQETQYFGPGTRLLVL.

This clone was recorded only once. The chain recombines TRBV27 with TRBJ2-5, with TRBD2 identical over 12 bases. V was pared by 7 bases and J by 4 bases, with 10 bases of the junction left unmatched. The length of the CDR3 is 16 residues. Germline V lookup: CDR1 MNHEY, CDR2 SMNVEV (reference sequence). The chain's CDR3 is CASTRLAGASGETQYF. In nucleotides, the CDR3 is TGTGCCAGCACCAGACTAGCGGGGGCCTCCGGAGAGACCCAGTACTTC.

DNA of the CDR3: TGTGCCAGCAGCCGCCGGACAGAAAGCACAGATACGCAGTATTTT. It is translated as CASSRRTESTDTQYF. The V gene is TRBV7-8, the J gene TRBJ2-3; D may be TRBD1 (6 bases). Between the trimmed V and J ends, which lost 5 bases and 0 bases, there was a span of 12 bases. The germline CDR1 and CDR2 sequences are SGHVS and FQNEAQ. The CDR3 is 15 residues long.

The chain combines TRBV19 with TRBJ1-5; 12 bases are shared with TRBD1. This CDR3 contains 18 residues. The V gene's germline CDR1 is LNHDA and CDR2 SQIVND (reference sequence). Trimming took 1 base from V and 2 from J; bases not matched to a gene: 6. CDR3 coding DNA: TGTGCCAGTAGTATAGTCGGGACAGGGGGCCCGCGCAATCAGCCCCAGCATTTT. Its translation: CASSIVGTGGPRNQPQHF.

J is TRBJ2-2 and V is TRBV7-2; weak D call: TRBD1 (5 bases). V gave up 2 bases and J gave up 5 bases, with 15 bases separating them. The CDR3 covers 16 residues. Germline V lookup: CDR1 SGHTA, CDR2 FQGNSA. The CDR3 nucleotides are TGTGCCAGCAGCTTAAGGGGCGGCCAGTCGACCGGGGAGCTGTTTTTT. It codes for CASSLRGGQSTGELFF.

V and J are TRBV28 and TRBJ1-2; TRBD1 matches at 7 bases. Germline loops: CDR1 MDHEN, CDR2 SYDVKM. CDR3 length: 14 amino acids. V dropped 5 bases and J dropped 8; count of bases not matched to a gene: 11. The CDR3 region has the DNA TGTGCCAGCAGTCTTCCGACAGGGCCTCTCGGCTACACCTTC. It encodes CASSLPTGPLGYTF.

The rearrangement links TRBV7-9 to TRBJ2-7; 8 positions agree with TRBD1. This CDR3 is 15 amino acids long. V lost 4 bases, J lost 3 bases, and 8 bases stayed unmatched. Germline V CDR1 and CDR2: SEHNR, FQNEAQ (reference sequence). The CDR3 nucleotides are TGTGCCAGCAGCTCCTCCGGGACAGGACTCTACGAGCAGTACTTC. Amino acids: CASSSSGTGLYEQYF.

The V and J genes are TRBV4-2 and TRBJ1-5; TRBD1 is a possible D gene (5 bases). The CDR3 sequence is 14 residues long. The germline gives CDR1 LGHNA, CDR2 YNFKEQ. V lost 4 bases to trimming and J lost 6 bases, with 13 bases between them. As DNA, the CDR3 is TGTGCCAGCAGCCTAGGACACCCAGGTCAGCCCCAGCATTTT. Its translation is CASSLGHPGQPQHF.

The chain combines TRBV10-3 with TRBJ1-5; no clear D gene. The V end was cut by 2 bases, the J end by 2 bases, with 4 bases between. Germline values: CDR1 ENHRY, CDR2 SYGVKD. The CDR3 length is 13 residues. CDR3 coding DNA: TGTGCCATCAGTGAGGTAGGCAATCAGCCCCAGCATTTT. It translates to CAISEVGNQPQHF.

This clone was counted between two and nine times. In DNA, the CDR3 is TGCGCCAGCAGCTTGGCGGGTGGGACGAGGGGTGAAAAACTGTTTTTT. This encodes CASSLAGGTRGEKLFF. The chain uses TRBV5-1 and TRBJ1-4, with D perhaps matching TRBD1 (5 bases). Between the trimmed V and J ends, which lost 0 bases and 7 bases, there was a span of 16 bases. The germline V gene has CDR1 SGHRS and CDR2 YFSETQ. The CDR3 is made up of 16 amino acids.

The J gene is TRBJ1-2, the V gene TRBV19, with 7 bases fitting TRBD1. The germline gives CDR1 LNHDA, CDR2 SQIVND (reference sequence). The CDR3 has 13 amino acids. Germline trimming cut 4 bases from V and 2 bases from J; bases unmatched to any gene: 1. The CDR3 protein is CASSKGQNYGYTF. CDR3 sequence (DNA): TGTGCCAGTAGTAAGGGACAGAACTATGGCTACACCTTC.

This chain links TRBV6-6 with TRBJ1-1, with 8 bases aligning to TRBD1. The CDR3 has 13 residues. Germline CDR1 and CDR2: MNHNY and SVGAGI (reference sequence). V dropped 2 bases and J dropped 8; count of bases not matched to a gene: 4. The CDR3 DNA is TGTGCCAGCAGTTACGGAGGGGACAGGGAAGCTTTCTTT. This encodes CASSYGGDREAFF.

The chain is built from TRBV29-1 and TRBJ2-2, with 8 bases lining up with TRBD1. Germline trimming cut 6 bases from V and 4 bases from J; bases unmatched to any gene: 16. From germline, CDR1 is SQVTM and CDR2 ANQGSEA. There are 17 residues in the CDR3. The CDR3 DNA is TGCAGCGTCTACGGACAGGGAAGTATAGCCTTCACCGGGGAGCTGTTTTTT. Its protein is CSVYGQGSIAFTGELFF.

This clone was seen more than once but under ten times. The rearrangement links TRBV2 to TRBJ1-5, with D possibly TRBD1 on 5 matching bases. CDR3 length equals 14 residues. Germline V CDR1 and CDR2: SNHLY, FYNNEI. V gave up 7 bases and J gave up 6 bases, with 16 bases separating them. In DNA, the CDR3 is TGTGCCAGCATAGGGACGTCGGTCGGTCAGCCCCAGCATTTT. It translates to CASIGTSVGQPQHF.

The chain couples TRBV6-5 to TRBJ1-4; TRBD1 might be the D (5 bases). Germline loops: CDR1 MNHEY, CDR2 SVGAGI. This CDR3 comprises 13 residues. The V end was cut by 4 bases, the J end by 10 bases, with 13 bases between. CDR3 nucleotide sequence: TGTGCCAGCAGTTTACTGGGGGGGGTAAAACTGTTTTTT. Residues: CASSLLGGVKLFF.

The chain uses TRBV15 and TRBJ2-1; a possible D gene is TRBD2 (7 bases). The CDR3 is made up of 13 amino acids. Per germline, CDR1 LNHNV and CDR2 YYDKDF (reference sequence). The V end lost 5 bases, the J end lost 8 bases, and 13 bases lay between the germline ends. The CDR3 protein is CATSFKGGDEQFF. CDR3 DNA: TGTGCCACCAGCTTCAAGGGGGGGGATGAGCAGTTCTTC.

The chain combines TRBV27 with TRBJ2-1; 9 bases are a match to TRBD1. Looked up from germline, CDR1 is MNHEY and CDR2 is SMNVEV (reference sequence). The CDR3 contains 21 residues. The J segment lost 4 bases and the V segment lost 7 bases, leaving 26 bases of the junction unmatched. CDR3 DNA: TGTGCCAGCAAGGACAGGGGCGTCGACGTTCCCTCGGCCGGGGGTTACAATGAGCAGTTCTTC. Protein: CASKDRGVDVPSAGGYNEQFF.

CDR3 sequence (DNA): TGTGCCAGCAGTCCCATGGGAAGTTCTGGAAACACCATATATTTT. Translation gives CASSPMGSSGNTIYF. The chain employs TRBV28 and TRBJ1-3; no firm D call. V gave up 5 bases and J gave up 1 base, with 12 bases separating them. The CDR3 totals 15 residues. Germline assignment: CDR1 MDHEN and CDR2 SYDVKM.

The chain combines TRBV6-1 with TRBJ1-5, with a possible D match to TRBD1 (5 bases). CDR1 is MNHNS, CDR2 SASEGT, per germline. Trimming stripped 5 bases from V and 2 bases from J, with 13 bases between. The CDR3 totals 15 residues. The chain's CDR3 is CASSLDTIRNQPQHF. The CDR3 region has the DNA TGTGCCAGCAGTTTGGACACTATCCGCAATCAGCCCCAGCATTTT.

The J gene is TRBJ1-1, the V gene TRBV6-1; D is perhaps TRBD1 (6 bases). CDR1 and CDR2 from the germline V gene are MNHNS and SASEGT. V was cut by 2 bases and J by 0 bases, with 10 bases left in between. This CDR3 has 15 residues. The chain's CDR3 is CASSENWDMNTEAFF. Here the CDR3 DNA reads TGTGCCAGCAGTGAAAACTGGGACATGAACACTGAAGCTTTCTTT.